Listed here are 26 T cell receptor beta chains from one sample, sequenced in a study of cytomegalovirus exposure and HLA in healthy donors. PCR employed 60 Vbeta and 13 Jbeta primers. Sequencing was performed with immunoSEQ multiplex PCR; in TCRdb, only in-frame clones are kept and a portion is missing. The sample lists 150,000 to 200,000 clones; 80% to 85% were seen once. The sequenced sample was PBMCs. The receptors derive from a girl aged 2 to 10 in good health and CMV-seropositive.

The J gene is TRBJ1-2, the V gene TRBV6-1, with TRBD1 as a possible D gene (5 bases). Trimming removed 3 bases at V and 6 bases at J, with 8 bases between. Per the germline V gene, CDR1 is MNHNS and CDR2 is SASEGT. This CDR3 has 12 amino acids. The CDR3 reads CASSEQGDGYTF. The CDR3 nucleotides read TGTGCCAGCAGTGAGCAAGGGGATGGCTACACCTTC.

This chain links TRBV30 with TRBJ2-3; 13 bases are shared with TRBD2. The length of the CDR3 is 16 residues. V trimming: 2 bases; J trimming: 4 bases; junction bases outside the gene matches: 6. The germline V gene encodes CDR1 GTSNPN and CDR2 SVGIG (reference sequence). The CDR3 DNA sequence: TGTGCCTGGAGTTCCAGACTAGCGGGGGGCTCAGATACGCAGTATTTT. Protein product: CAWSSRLAGGSDTQYF.

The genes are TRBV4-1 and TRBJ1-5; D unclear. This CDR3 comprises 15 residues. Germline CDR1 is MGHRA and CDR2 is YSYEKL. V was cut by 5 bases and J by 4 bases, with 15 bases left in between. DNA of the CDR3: TGCGCCAGCAGCGAAGGTAACTTGAGAAATCAGCCCCAGCATTTT. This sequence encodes CASSEGNLRNQPQHF.

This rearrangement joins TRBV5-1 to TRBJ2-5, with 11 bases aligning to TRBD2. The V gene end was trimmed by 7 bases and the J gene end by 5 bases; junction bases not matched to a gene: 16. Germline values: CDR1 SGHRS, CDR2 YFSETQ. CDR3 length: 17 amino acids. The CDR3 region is CASARSLLAGVTETQYF. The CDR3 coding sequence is TGCGCCAGCGCCCGATCTCTACTAGCGGGAGTAACGGAGACCCAGTACTTC.

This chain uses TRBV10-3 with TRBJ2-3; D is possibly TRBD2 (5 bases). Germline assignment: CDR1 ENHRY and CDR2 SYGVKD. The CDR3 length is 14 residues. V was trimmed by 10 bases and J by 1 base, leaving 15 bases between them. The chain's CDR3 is CATRGFDGTDTQYF. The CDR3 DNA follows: TGTGCCACAAGAGGGTTCGACGGCACAGATACGCAGTATTTT.

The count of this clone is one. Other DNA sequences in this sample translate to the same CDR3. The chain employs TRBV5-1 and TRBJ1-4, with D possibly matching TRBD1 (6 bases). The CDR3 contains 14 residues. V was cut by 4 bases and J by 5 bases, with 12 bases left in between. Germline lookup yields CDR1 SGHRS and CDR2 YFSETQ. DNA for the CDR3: TGCGCCAGCAGCCTCGGACAGACGAATGAAAAACTGTTTTTT. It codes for CASSLGQTNEKLFF.

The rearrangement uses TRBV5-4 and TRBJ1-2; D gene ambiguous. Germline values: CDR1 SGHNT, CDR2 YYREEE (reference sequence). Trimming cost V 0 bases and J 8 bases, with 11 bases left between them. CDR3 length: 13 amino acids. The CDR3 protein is CASSLDPGKGYTF. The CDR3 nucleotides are TGTGCCAGCAGCTTGGATCCGGGAAAAGGCTACACCTTC.

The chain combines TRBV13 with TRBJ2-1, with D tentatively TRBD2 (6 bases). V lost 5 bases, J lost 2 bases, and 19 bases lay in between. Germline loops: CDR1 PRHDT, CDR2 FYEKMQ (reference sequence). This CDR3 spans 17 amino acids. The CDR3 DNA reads TGTGCCAGCAGCCCAGATGGGGCTAGCGACCCCTACAATGAGCAGTTCTTC. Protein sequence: CASSPDGASDPYNEQFF. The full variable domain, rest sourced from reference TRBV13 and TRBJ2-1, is AAGVIQSPRHLIKEKRETATLKCYPIPRHDTVYWYQQGPGQDPQFLISFYEKMQSDKGSIPDRFSAQQFSDYHSELNMSSLELGDSALYFCASSPDGASDPYNEQFFGPGTRLTVL.

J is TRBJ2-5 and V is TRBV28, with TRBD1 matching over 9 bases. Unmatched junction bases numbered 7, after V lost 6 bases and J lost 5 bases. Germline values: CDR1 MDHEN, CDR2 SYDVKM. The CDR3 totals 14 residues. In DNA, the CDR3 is TGTGCCAGCAGGTTCACAGGGGGCGCGGAGACCCAGTACTTC. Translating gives CASRFTGGAETQYF.

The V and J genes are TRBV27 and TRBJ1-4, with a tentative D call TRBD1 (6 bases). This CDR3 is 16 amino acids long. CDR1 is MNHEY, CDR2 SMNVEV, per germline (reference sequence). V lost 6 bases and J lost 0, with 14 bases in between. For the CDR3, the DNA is TGTGCCAGCAGCTCCCTTAACAGGGCAACTAATGAAAAACTGTTTTTT. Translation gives CASSSLNRATNEKLFF.

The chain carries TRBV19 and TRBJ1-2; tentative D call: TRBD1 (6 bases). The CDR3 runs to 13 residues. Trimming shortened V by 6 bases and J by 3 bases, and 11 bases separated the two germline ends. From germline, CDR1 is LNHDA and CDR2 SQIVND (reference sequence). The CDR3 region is CASRITGYYGYTF. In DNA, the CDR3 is TGTGCCAGTAGAATTACAGGGTACTATGGCTACACCTTC.

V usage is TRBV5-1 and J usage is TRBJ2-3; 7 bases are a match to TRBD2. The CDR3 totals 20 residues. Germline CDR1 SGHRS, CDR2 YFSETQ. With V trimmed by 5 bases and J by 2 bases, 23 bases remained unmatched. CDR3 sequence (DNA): TGCGCCAGCAGACTTAGAGGATTGGCGGGAGACCCTGGTCACACAGATACGCAGTATTTT. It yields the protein CASRLRGLAGDPGHTDTQYF.

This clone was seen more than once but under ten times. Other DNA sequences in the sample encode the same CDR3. The DNA for the CDR3 is TGTGCCTGGAGTGTACAGGACAATCAGCCCCAGCATTTT. This codes for CAWSVQDNQPQHF. The chain is built from TRBV30 and TRBJ1-5; TRBD1 might be the D (5 bases). The CDR3 contains 13 residues. V was shortened by 0 bases and J by 3 bases, with 6 bases between the two germline ends. Germline V gene lookup returns CDR1 GTSNPN and CDR2 SVGIG (reference sequence).

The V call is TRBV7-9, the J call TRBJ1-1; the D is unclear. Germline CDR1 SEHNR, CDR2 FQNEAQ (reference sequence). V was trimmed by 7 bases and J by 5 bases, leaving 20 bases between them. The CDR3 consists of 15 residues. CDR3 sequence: CASNPSPTLGTEAFF. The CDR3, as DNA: TGTGCCAGCAATCCTAGCCCGACCCTTGGGACTGAAGCTTTCTTT.

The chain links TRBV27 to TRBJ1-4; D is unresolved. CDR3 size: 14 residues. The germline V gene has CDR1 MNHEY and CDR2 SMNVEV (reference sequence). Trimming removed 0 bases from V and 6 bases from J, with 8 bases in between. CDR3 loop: CASSLSSRYEKLFF. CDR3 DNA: TGTGCCAGCAGTTTATCGTCCCGGTATGAAAAACTGTTTTTT.

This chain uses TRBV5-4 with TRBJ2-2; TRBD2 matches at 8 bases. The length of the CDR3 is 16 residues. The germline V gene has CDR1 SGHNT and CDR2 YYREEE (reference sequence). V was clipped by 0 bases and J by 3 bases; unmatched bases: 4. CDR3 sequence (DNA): TGTGCCAGCAGCTTGGTCGAGACTAGCGACACCGGGGAGCTGTTTTTT. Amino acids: CASSLVETSDTGELFF.

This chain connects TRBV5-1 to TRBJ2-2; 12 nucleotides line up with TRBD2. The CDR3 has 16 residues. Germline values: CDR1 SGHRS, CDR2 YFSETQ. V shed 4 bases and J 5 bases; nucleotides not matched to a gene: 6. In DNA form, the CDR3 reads TGCGCCAGCAGCACCGGACTAGCGGGGAATACCGGGGAGCTGTTTTTT. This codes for CASSTGLAGNTGELFF.

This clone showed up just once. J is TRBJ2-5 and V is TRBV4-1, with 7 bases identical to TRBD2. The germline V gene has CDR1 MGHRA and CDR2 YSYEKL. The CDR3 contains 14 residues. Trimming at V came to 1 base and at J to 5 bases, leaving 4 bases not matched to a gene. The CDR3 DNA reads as TGCGCCAGCAGCCAAGGGGGGGGGAGGGAGACCCAGTACTTC. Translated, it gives CASSQGGGRETQYF.

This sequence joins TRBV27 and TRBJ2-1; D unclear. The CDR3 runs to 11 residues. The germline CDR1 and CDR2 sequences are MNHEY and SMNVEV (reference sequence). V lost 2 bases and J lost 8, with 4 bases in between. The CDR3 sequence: CASSLGHEQFF. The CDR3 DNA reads TGTGCCAGCAGTTTAGGCCATGAGCAGTTCTTC.

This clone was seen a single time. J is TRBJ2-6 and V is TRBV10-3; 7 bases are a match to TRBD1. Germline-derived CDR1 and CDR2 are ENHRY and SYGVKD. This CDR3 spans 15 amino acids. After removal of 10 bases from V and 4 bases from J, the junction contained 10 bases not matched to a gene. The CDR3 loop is CATQTGVSGANVLTF. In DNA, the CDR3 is TGTGCCACCCAAACAGGGGTCTCCGGGGCCAACGTCCTGACTTTC.

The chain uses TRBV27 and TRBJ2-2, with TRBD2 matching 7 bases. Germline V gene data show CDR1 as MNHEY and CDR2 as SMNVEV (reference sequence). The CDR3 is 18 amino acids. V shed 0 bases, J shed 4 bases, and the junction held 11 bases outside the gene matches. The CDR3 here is CASSLSLAATRGTGELFF. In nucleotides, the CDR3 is TGTGCCAGCAGTTTATCCCTAGCGGCGACTAGGGGCACCGGGGAGCTGTTTTTT.

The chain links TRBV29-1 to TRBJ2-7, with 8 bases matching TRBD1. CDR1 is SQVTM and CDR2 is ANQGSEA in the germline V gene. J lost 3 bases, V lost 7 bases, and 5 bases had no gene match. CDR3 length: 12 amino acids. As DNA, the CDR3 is TGCAGCGCGCTGGGACAGGACTACGAGCAGTACTTC. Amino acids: CSALGQDYEQYF.

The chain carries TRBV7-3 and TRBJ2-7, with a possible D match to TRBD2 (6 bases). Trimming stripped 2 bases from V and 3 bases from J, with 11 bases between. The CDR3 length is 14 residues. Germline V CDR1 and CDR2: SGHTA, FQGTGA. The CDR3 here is CASSLAGGDYEQYF. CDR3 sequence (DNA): TGTGCCAGCAGCTTAGCCGGCGGGGACTACGAGCAGTACTTC. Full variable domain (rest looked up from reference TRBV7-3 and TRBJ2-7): GAGVSQTPSNKVTEKGKYVELRCDPISGHTALYWYRQSLGQGPEFLIYFQGTGAADDSGLPNDRFFAVRPEGSVSTLKIQRTERGDSAVYLCASSLAGGDYEQYFGPGTRLTVT.

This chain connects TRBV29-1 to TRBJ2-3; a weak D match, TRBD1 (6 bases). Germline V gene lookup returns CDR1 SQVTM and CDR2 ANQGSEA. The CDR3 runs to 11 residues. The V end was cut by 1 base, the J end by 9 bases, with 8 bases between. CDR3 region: CSVEGGQTQYF. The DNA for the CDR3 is TGCAGCGTTGAAGGGGGGCAGACGCAGTATTTT.

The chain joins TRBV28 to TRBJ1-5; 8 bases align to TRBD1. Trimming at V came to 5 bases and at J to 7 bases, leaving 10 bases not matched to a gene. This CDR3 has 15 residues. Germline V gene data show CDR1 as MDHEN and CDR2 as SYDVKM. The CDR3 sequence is CASSPETGVRQPQHF. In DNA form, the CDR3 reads TGTGCCAGCAGTCCAGAGACAGGGGTGCGACAGCCCCAGCATTTT. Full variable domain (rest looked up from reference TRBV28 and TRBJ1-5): DVKVTQSSRYLVKRTGEKVFLECVQDMDHENMFWYRQDPGLGLRLIYFSYDVKMKEKGDIPEGYSVSREKKERFSLILESASTNQTSMYLCASSPETGVRQPQHFGDGTRLSIL.

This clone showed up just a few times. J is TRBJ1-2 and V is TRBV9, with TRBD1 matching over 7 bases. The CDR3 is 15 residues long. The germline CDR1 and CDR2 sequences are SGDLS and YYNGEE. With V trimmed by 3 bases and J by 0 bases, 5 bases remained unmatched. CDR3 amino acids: CASSATGSPNYGYTF. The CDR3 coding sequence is TGTGCCAGCAGCGCGACAGGGTCCCCTAACTATGGCTACACCTTC.